This entry lists 18 T cell receptor beta chains sequenced from one sample in a study of tumor-infiltrating lymphocytes in primary liver carcinoma. cDNA specific to TCR beta was made from 500 ng of total RNA, with a constant-region primer employed for priming. Library construction for TCR beta comprised three nested multiplex PCR rounds performed with slightly modified ARM-PCR. TRBV1-TRBV30 forward and Cbeta reverse primers drove the first two roughly 10-cycle rounds. MiXCR, applied by TCRdb to the multiplex PCR reads, yields one record per CDR3 protein. Here the sample spans a few hundred thousand distinct CDR3 sequences, nearly 60% being singletons. Unsorted whole blood yielded the blood RNA, and germline DNA was also extracted. Sequencing was carried out using peripheral blood. The origin of the receptors is a woman aged 30 to 39 with primary liver carcinoma and hepatitis B virus infection.

Details on this clonotype: With a much larger clone just one base away, this may be a read error. The V and J genes are TRBV29-1 and TRBJ2-4; D unresolved. This CDR3 is built from 12 residues. Trimming left V 7 bases short and J 5 bases short, with 12 bases between. Germline loops: CDR1 SQVTM, CDR2 ANQGSEA. The CDR3 DNA follows: TGCAGCGCCCTGCCGAGTGAAAACATTCAGTACTTC. Translation gives CSALPSENIQYF.

On this clonotype itself: The CDR3 ends on some other residue instead of the conserved phenylalanine or tryptophan, so this is likely a read error. The chain has TRBV7-9 and TRBJ2-5; D possibly corresponds to TRBD1 (6 bases). Trimming pared 7 bases from V and 5 bases from J, leaving 14 bases between. Per the germline V gene, CDR1 is SEHNR and CDR2 is FQNEAQ (reference sequence). The CDR3 length is 13 residues. CDR3 in DNA: TGTGCCAGCACCAGGGACATTGGGGAGACCCAGTACGTC. It specifies CASTRDIGETQYV.

The count of this clonotype is one. V and J are TRBV11-2 and TRBJ1-5, with TRBD1 matching 7 bases. In germline, CDR1 is SGHAT, CDR2 FQNNGV. V lost 5 bases, J lost 0 bases, and 10 bases stayed unmatched. This CDR3 region has 17 residues. DNA for the CDR3: TGTGCCAGCAGCATATCCAGCAGGGGGTATAGCAATCAGCCCCAGCATTTT. Protein: CASSISSRGYSNQPQHF.

The rearrangement joins TRBV6-2 or TRBV6-3 to TRBJ1-2; no clear D. The CDR3 has 16 amino acids. Germline V lookup: CDR1 MNHEY, CDR2 SVGEGT. The V end was cut by 5 bases, the J end by 3 bases, with 19 bases between. For the CDR3, the DNA is TGTGCCAGCAGTCGCCGCCCAAAAAAGGACTACTATGGCTACACCTTC. Translating it yields CASSRRPKKDYYGYTF.

The rearrangement uses TRBV29-1 and TRBJ1-2, with D unresolved. The germline gives CDR1 SQVTM, CDR2 ANQGSEA. This CDR3 comprises 13 residues. Trimming left V 7 bases short and J 6 bases short, with 18 bases between. The CDR3 sequence: CSGLLRTVHGYTF. The CDR3, as DNA: TGCAGCGGCCTTTTGCGTACGGTACATGGCTACACCTTC.

Only a few counts were recorded for this clonotype. One end of the junction varies from germline; a read error may be responsible. The J gene is TRBJ2-1, the V gene TRBV11-2, with 7 bases aligning to TRBD2. CDR1 and CDR2 from the germline V gene are SGHAT and FQNNGV. CDR3 length equals 15 residues. CDR3 region: CASSPPGGGINVQFF. DNA of the CDR3: TGTGCCAGCAGCCCCCCGGGGGGAGGTATAAATGTGCAGTTCTTC.

This clonotype was observed a handful of times. This chain uses TRBV6-1 with TRBJ1-2; D not certain. Germline values: CDR1 MNHNS, CDR2 SASEGT. V was clipped by 2 bases and J by 1 base, with 5 bases between them. The length of the CDR3 is 13 residues. The CDR3 DNA sequence: TGTGCCAGCAGTGAAATCGGTAACTATGGCTACACCTTC. Its translation: CASSEIGNYGYTF.

With respect to this clonotype: A much more abundant neighbour one base away suggests this may be a read error. The rearrangement links TRBV29-1 to TRBJ2-2; D not resolved. V dropped 3 bases and J dropped 4 bases, with 3 bases sitting between them. CDR1 SQVTM and CDR2 ANQGSEA come from the germline V gene. The CDR3 has 11 amino acids. The CDR3 coding sequence is TGCAGCGTTGAGACCACCGGGGAGCTGTTTTTT. Its protein is CSVETTGELFF.

Details on this clonotype: The final CDR3 position lacks the conserved phenylalanine or tryptophan, pointing to a likely read error. The chain combines TRBV4-2 with TRBJ1-1; D may be TRBD1 (6 bases). The CDR3 covers 14 residues. The germline V gene has CDR1 LGHNA and CDR2 YNFKEQ. The CDR3 loop is CTSTLRGRSTEAFL. CDR3 coding DNA: TGTACCAGCACCCTACGGGGGCGGAGTACTGAAGCTTTCCTT.

On this clonotype: A much bigger clone sits one base away, suggesting this may be a read error. The rearrangement uses TRBV11-2 and TRBJ2-7; weak D call: TRBD2 (6 bases). The CDR3 spans 14 residues. The germline gives CDR1 SGHAT, CDR2 FQNNGV. Trimming stripped 1 base from V and 3 bases from J, with 10 bases between. In DNA form, the CDR3 reads TGTGCCAGCAGCTTAGGTCCCGGGGGCTACGAGCAGTACTTC. Translation gives CASSLGPGGYEQYF.

This chain uses TRBV14 with TRBJ2-3; 11 bases are shared with TRBD2. This CDR3 region has 19 residues. Trimming took 0 bases from V and 2 from J; bases not matched to a gene: 10. CDR1 and CDR2 from the germline V gene are SGHDN and FVKESK. CDR3 nucleotides: TGTGCCAGCAGCCAAGAAGAGGCGCTAGCGGGAGGACTCACAGATACGCAGTATTTT. Translation gives CASSQEEALAGGLTDTQYF.

As regards this clonotype: This may be a read error: a much more frequent sequence differs by one nucleotide. This rearrangement joins TRBV29-1 to TRBJ2-7; TRBD1 matches 7 bases. This CDR3 comprises 14 residues. Germline V gives CDR1 SQVTM, CDR2 ANQGSEA. The CDR3 bases are TGCTGCGTGCATCCCGGGACAGCCCCCTACGAGCAGTACTTC. Protein sequence: CCVHPGTAPYEQYF.

As to this clonotype: A read error is possible here, since a much larger clone lies one base away. DNA of the CDR3: TGCAGCGTTGAATGGGAGCTCACAGATACGCAGTATTTT. This codes for CSVEWELTDTQYF. This sequence joins TRBV29-1 and TRBJ2-3, with D tentatively TRBD2 (5 bases). V dropped 2 bases and J dropped 2 bases, with 8 bases sitting between them. The germline V gene has CDR1 SQVTM and CDR2 ANQGSEA. The CDR3 is 13 amino acids.

As for this clonotype: A clone one base away is much larger, so this may be a read error. This chain links TRBV29-1 with TRBJ1-2; D possibly corresponds to TRBD1 (5 bases). Germline values: CDR1 SQVTM, CDR2 ANQGSEA. The CDR3 sequence is 12 residues long. CDR3 DNA sequence: TGCAGCGTTGACTATGGGACCTATGACTACACCTTC. It encodes CSVDYGTYDYTF.

This clonotype was seen ten or more times. The chain employs TRBV5-4 and TRBJ2-2; D uncertain. The CDR3 totals 13 residues. Germline V CDR1 and CDR2: SGHNT, YYREEE (reference sequence). Trimming stripped 0 bases from V and 7 bases from J, with 7 bases between. CDR3 region: CASSLERIGELFF. The DNA of the CDR3 is TGTGCCAGCAGCTTGGAACGGATCGGGGAGCTGTTTTTT.

This clonotype was detected a few times. The chain links TRBV12-3 or TRBV12-4 to TRBJ1-2, with D perhaps TRBD1 (5 bases). This CDR3 is built from 12 residues. V was clipped by 4 bases and J by 6 bases, with 9 bases between them. CDR3 nucleotides: TGTGCCAGCAGTTCTAGGGGACATGGCTACACCTTC. This translates into CASSSRGHGYTF.

In the case of this clonotype: The junction departs from the called germline gene at one end, perhaps through a read error. The chain is built from TRBV12-3 or TRBV12-4 and TRBJ2-7; TRBD2 matches at 7 bases. The CDR3 is made up of 11 amino acids. The CDR3 sequence is CANSLGGEQYF. CDR3 DNA: TGTGCCAACAGTTTGGGAGGGGAGCAGTACTTC.

The V call is TRBV28, the J call TRBJ1-1, with TRBD1 matching 9 bases. Germline V gives CDR1 MDHEN, CDR2 SYDVKM. CDR3 size: 16 residues. V gave up 2 bases and J gave up 6 bases; unmatched junction bases: 10. CDR3 amino acids: CASSLGSLGQGPEAFF. The CDR3 coding sequence is TGTGCCAGCAGTTTAGGCTCGCTGGGACAGGGACCTGAAGCTTTCTTT.